Presented here are 25 T cell receptor beta chains from one specimen sequenced in a study of cytomegalovirus exposure and HLA in healthy donors. Sequencing was performed with immunoSEQ multiplex PCR; in TCRdb, only in-frame clones are kept and a portion is missing. In the table there are about 110,000 clones, roughly 87% of which are singletons. Sequenced: PBMCs. These receptors came from a woman younger than 35 in good health and CMV-seronegative.

The chain joins TRBV27 to TRBJ2-1, with D tentatively TRBD2 (5 bases). Germline CDR1 and CDR2: MNHEY and SMNVEV (reference sequence). The CDR3 is 16 residues long. Trimming pared 3 bases from V and 4 bases from J, leaving 16 bases between. CDR3 sequence (DNA): TGTGCCAGCAGTTTTCTCCGGGATAGAAGTTACAATGAGCAGTTCTTC. It is translated as CASSFLRDRSYNEQFF.

The chain combines TRBV6-4 with TRBJ2-1; the D gene is possibly TRBD2 (6 bases). CDR3 length: 16 residues. Germline-derived CDR1 and CDR2 are MRHNA and SNTAGT. Between the trimmed V and J ends, which lost 2 bases and 3 bases, there was a span of 14 bases. The DNA of the CDR3 is TGTGCCAGCAGTGACGGGCTAGCGTTGAGCTACAATGAGCAGTTCTTC. The encoded protein is CASSDGLALSYNEQFF.

The CDR3 region has the DNA TGTGCCAGCACGACACGGCTCACAGATACGCAGTATTTT. It yields the protein CASTTRLTDTQYF. The chain is built from TRBV27 and TRBJ2-3; no clear D gene. Trimming stripped 7 bases from V and 2 bases from J, with 10 bases between. The germline CDR1 and CDR2 sequences are MNHEY and SMNVEV (reference sequence). This CDR3 comprises 13 residues.

The V and J genes are TRBV28 and TRBJ2-7; 10 bases are shared with TRBD1. The CDR3 loop spans 14 amino acids. CDR1 is MDHEN, CDR2 SYDVKM, per germline. J lost 6 bases, V lost 2 bases, and 4 bases had no gene match. CDR3 nucleotides: TGTGCCAGCAGTTTAAGGACAGGGGGTGGCGAGCAGTACTTC. Translated: CASSLRTGGGEQYF.

The V gene is TRBV4-1, the J gene TRBJ2-2; 9 bases agree with TRBD2. The V segment lost 1 base and the J segment 2 bases; nucleotides outside the gene matches: 2. CDR3 length: 16 amino acids. Germline V gives CDR1 MGHRA, CDR2 YSYEKL. CDR3 bases: TGCGCCAGCAGCCAAGGACTAGCGGACAACACCGGGGAGCTGTTTTTT. Its translation is CASSQGLADNTGELFF.

The V call is TRBV5-1, the J call TRBJ2-7; tentative D call: TRBD2 (8 bases). CDR3 length: 20 residues. Germline CDR1 SGHRS, CDR2 YFSETQ. V was cut by 5 bases and J by 2 bases, with 32 bases left in between. Here the CDR3 reads CASRYAGTAFGREAPYEQYF. The CDR3 DNA sequence: TGCGCCAGCAGGTATGCTGGGACAGCCTTTGGGCGGGAGGCTCCCTACGAGCAGTACTTC.

The chain joins TRBV5-6 to TRBJ2-2, with TRBD1 matching 7 bases. The V gene's germline CDR1 is SGHDT and CDR2 YYEEEE. There are 15 residues in the CDR3. Trimming took 2 bases from V and 5 from J; bases not matched to a gene: 6. The CDR3 bases are TGTGCCAGCAGCTTTGACAGGGCCTTTACCGGGGAGCTGTTTTTT. This gives the protein CASSFDRAFTGELFF.

This clone has only one observation. The chain combines TRBV5-1 with TRBJ1-1; TRBD1 agrees at 7 bases. The ends lost 1 base at V and 1 base at J; junction bases unmatched: 7. The germline gives CDR1 SGHRS, CDR2 YFSETQ. The CDR3 runs 16 residues. The CDR3 DNA follows: TGCGCCAGCAGCTTGTTGGCAACAGGGGCGAACACTGAAGCTTTCTTT. Amino acids: CASSLLATGANTEAFF.

The chain recombines TRBV5-5 with TRBJ1-5, with D possibly TRBD1 on 6 matching bases. Germline values: CDR1 SGHKS, CDR2 YYEKEE (reference sequence). This CDR3 spans 13 amino acids. V was clipped by 1 base and J by 5 bases, with 7 bases between them. The CDR3 DNA follows: TGTGCCAGCAGCTTGCAGGGGCATCAGCCCCAGCATTTT. This sequence encodes CASSLQGHQPQHF.

The chain couples TRBV30 to TRBJ2-3, with D maybe TRBD2 (6 bases). The CDR3 consists of 15 residues. V was pared by 0 bases and J by 5 bases, with 15 bases between. From germline, CDR1 is GTSNPN and CDR2 SVGIG (reference sequence). CDR3 protein: CAWSVGLAKRDTQYF. The CDR3 DNA follows: TGTGCCTGGAGTGTCGGCCTAGCGAAGCGAGATACGCAGTATTTT.

This chain joins TRBV5-4 and TRBJ1-1, with unresolved D. The V end lost 1 base, the J end lost 1 base, and 8 bases lay between the germline ends. Germline V gene data show CDR1 as SGHNT and CDR2 as YYREEE (reference sequence). The CDR3 spans 14 residues. CDR3 protein: CASSLSIANTEAFF. The CDR3 bases are TGTGCCAGCAGCTTGTCAATAGCGAACACTGAAGCTTTCTTT.

The CDR3 sequence: CSVAGGTGGAQPYVSTQYF. The CDR3, as DNA: TGCAGCGTTGCTGGGGGGACAGGGGGAGCACAACCTTACGTATCGACCCAGTACTTC. V and J are TRBV29-1 and TRBJ2-5; 11 bases match TRBD1. Germline V gives CDR1 SQVTM, CDR2 ANQGSEA. After removal of 4 bases from V and 7 bases from J, the junction contained 23 bases not matched to a gene. The CDR3 contains 19 residues.

This clone was found a few times. The chain recombines TRBV2 with TRBJ1-2, with 7 bases matching TRBD1. The CDR3 is made up of 14 amino acids. Germline V gene sequence: CDR1 SNHLY, CDR2 FYNNEI. Trimming cost V 1 base and J 4 bases; bases outside gene matches: 3. CDR3 residues: CASSEGTGLYGYTF. In DNA, the CDR3 is TGTGCCAGCAGTGAAGGGACAGGACTCTATGGCTACACCTTC.

The chain carries TRBV6-1 and TRBJ2-2; no firm D call. This CDR3 has 15 residues. V was pared by 2 bases and J by 0 bases, with 7 bases between. Looked up from germline, CDR1 is MNHNS and CDR2 is SASEGT. The CDR3 region is CASSEWRSNTGELFF. The CDR3 DNA is TGTGCCAGCAGTGAATGGCGGTCGAACACCGGGGAGCTGTTTTTT.

The CDR3 sequence is CAWSETTGVGYTF. CDR3 nucleotide sequence: TGTGCCTGGAGTGAGACAACAGGGGTCGGCTACACCTTC. The V gene is TRBV30, the J gene TRBJ1-2; TRBD1 aligns across 7 bases. Germline V gene data show CDR1 as GTSNPN and CDR2 as SVGIG (reference sequence). The CDR3 is 13 residues long. The ends lost 1 base at V and 8 bases at J; junction bases unmatched: 7.

The chain uses TRBV4-3 and TRBJ1-4, with no clear D. In germline, CDR1 is LGHNA, CDR2 YSLEER. This CDR3 comprises 15 residues. Trimming took 3 bases from V and 2 from J, leaving 10 bases between them. CDR3 coding DNA: TGCGCCAGCAGCCATGACTCACTGACTAATGAAAAACTGTTTTTT. Protein sequence: CASSHDSLTNEKLFF.

This chain connects TRBV9 to TRBJ2-6, with D perhaps TRBD1 (5 bases). V dropped 3 bases and J dropped 1 base, with 14 bases sitting between them. There are 17 residues in the CDR3. Germline loops: CDR1 SGDLS, CDR2 YYNGEE. The DNA of the CDR3 is TGTGCCAGCAGCGGGGGCAGGCGCCCATCTGGGGCCAACGTCCTGACTTTC. Its protein is CASSGGRRPSGANVLTF. Filled out from reference TRBV9 and TRBJ2-6, the complete variable domain reads DSGVTQTPKHLITATGQRVTLRCSPRSGDLSVYWYQQSLDQGLQFLIQYYNGEERAKGNILERFSAQQFPDLHSELNLSSLELGDSALYFCASSGGRRPSGANVLTFGAGSRLTVL.

V usage is TRBV7-6 and J usage is TRBJ1-1, with D hard to call. The CDR3 contains 14 residues. The germline CDR1 and CDR2 sequences are SGHVS and FNYEAQ. The V end lost 5 bases, the J end lost 3 bases, and 13 bases lay between the germline ends. Here the CDR3 reads CASSLARRDTEAFF. For the CDR3, the DNA is TGTGCCAGCAGCCTTGCCCGTAGAGACACTGAAGCTTTCTTT.

V gene TRBV9 combines with J gene TRBJ1-2, with 9 bases matching TRBD1. CDR1 SGDLS and CDR2 YYNGEE come from the germline V gene. This CDR3 comprises 16 residues. Unmatched junction bases numbered 10, after V lost 3 bases and J lost 4 bases. This CDR3 is CASSASTGGAVYGYTF. The DNA of the CDR3 is TGTGCCAGCAGCGCTTCCACAGGGGGCGCGGTCTATGGCTACACCTTC.

The V gene is TRBV6-6, the J gene TRBJ2-3, with 7 bases matching TRBD2. This CDR3 has 13 residues. The ends lost 5 bases at V and 5 bases at J; junction bases unmatched: 4. Germline V CDR1 and CDR2: MNHNY, SVGAGI (reference sequence). CDR3 in DNA: TGTGCCAGCAGTGGTGGGGGGGGAGATACGCAGTATTTT. Residues: CASSGGGGDTQYF.

The V and J genes are TRBV6-1 and TRBJ2-2, with TRBD1 matching 10 bases. Germline assignment: CDR1 MNHNS and CDR2 SASEGT. After removal of 4 bases from V and 4 bases from J, the junction contained 9 bases not matched to a gene. The CDR3 totals 17 residues. The CDR3 reads CASSAGQGTLITGELFF. The CDR3 nucleotides read TGTGCCAGCAGTGCGGGACAGGGGACCTTGATCACCGGGGAGCTGTTTTTT.

The chain is built from TRBV29-1 and TRBJ1-2; 7 nucleotides line up with TRBD1. The germline V gene has CDR1 SQVTM and CDR2 ANQGSEA. This CDR3 region has 16 residues. Trimming cost V 6 bases and J 3 bases; bases outside gene matches: 16. CDR3 in DNA: TGCAGCGTGGGTGCCTATAGACAGGGCGCTTACTATGGCTACACCTTC. This sequence encodes CSVGAYRQGAYYGYTF.

This clone was seen once. This sequence joins TRBV5-1 and TRBJ1-1, with D hard to call. V was clipped by 4 bases and J by 5 bases, with 9 bases between them. Germline CDR1 reads SGHRS; CDR2 reads YFSETQ. This CDR3 is 12 amino acids long. DNA for the CDR3: TGCGCCAGCAGCGTGAGAGGGACTGAAGCTTTCTTT. Residues: CASSVRGTEAFF.

The chain is built from TRBV4-1 and TRBJ1-1, with 7 bases that match TRBD1. Germline V gene sequence: CDR1 MGHRA, CDR2 YSYEKL. With V trimmed by 1 base and J by 2 bases, 7 bases remained unmatched. The CDR3 contains 16 residues. CDR3 residues: CASSQVTGTANTEAFF. CDR3 DNA sequence: TGCGCCAGCAGCCAAGTAACCGGGACAGCCAACACTGAAGCTTTCTTT.

The gene calls are TRBV4-1 and TRBJ1-1; no definite D call. Germline-derived CDR1 and CDR2 are MGHRA and YSYEKL. Trimming removed 3 bases from V and 10 bases from J, with 15 bases in between. The CDR3 sequence is 13 residues long. CDR3 in amino acids: CASSQGEASRAFF. The CDR3 region has the DNA TGCGCCAGCAGCCAGGGTGAGGCGAGTCGAGCTTTCTTT.